The source of this T cell receptor beta chain is a study of cytotoxic CD8 clonotypes in ibrutinib-treated CLL. Produced via immunoSEQ multiplex PCR; TCRdb's table is partial and in-frame only. Altogether about 140,000 clones are present, more than 85% being singletons, with the ten largest covering 10% to 11%. This CDR3 is 15 amino acids long. The V and J ends lost 2 bases and 3 bases respectively, with 15 bases between them. CDR1 and CDR2 (germline): SGHDT, YYEEEE. Notes on this clone: What it recognizes is unknown.

General study findings and limits: Clonotypes that were public were uncommon, and they contracted or stayed stable on treatment.

The V call is TRBV5-6, the J call TRBJ2-7, with D possibly being TRBD1 (7 bases). Sample: PBMCs, taken after 12 months of ibrutinib treatment. The clonotype was recovered from a human donor with chronic lymphocytic leukemia. The chain's CDR3 is CASSFGGGGFYEQYF. CDR3 nucleotides: TGTGCCAGCAGCTTTGGAGGGGGCGGGTTCTACGAGCAGTACTTC. Complete variable domain (other parts from reference TRBV5-6 and TRBJ2-7): DAGVTQSPTHLIKTRGQQVTLRCSPKSGHDTVSWYQQALGQGPQFIFQYYEEEERQRGNFPDRFSGHQFPNYSSELNVNALLLGDSALYLCASSFGGGGFYEQYFGPGTRLTVT.